This TCR beta chain is from a study of T cell repertoires in cytomegalovirus infection. Study background: It can be stated that public TCR beta signatures indicated CMV infection as well as a matching HLA type. Study findings and constraints: Cumulative frequency (of public TCR beta family members) identified carriers of CMV plus the relevant HLA. Clonotypes of TCR beta that were HLA-C-restricted and CMV-specific dominated the ex vivo response.

The V gene end was trimmed by 3 bases and the J gene end by 2 bases; junction bases not matched to a gene: 5. The length of the CDR3 is 16 residues. CDR1 DFQATT and CDR2 SNEGSKA come from the germline V gene (reference sequence). Worth noting for this clonotype: Its matching antigen is unknown.

TCRdb passed the reads through MiXCR, listing each CDR3 protein once. The table has 150,000 to 200,000 distinct CDR3 sequences, roughly 30% seen once. The rearrangement links TRBV20-1 to TRBJ2-6, with TRBD1 matching 9 bases. The sample consisted of PBMCs. This clonotype was sampled from a human donor in good health (CMV status not recorded). Some clones in this sample may be carry-over from other donors' samples. CDR3 protein: CSASPGTGTGANVLTF. CDR3 coding DNA: TGCAGTGCTAGTCCCGGGACAGGGACTGGGGCCAACGTCCTGACTTTC.